What follows is one T cell receptor (beta chain) and its context. The sample holds other DNA sequences that translate to the same CDR3. This specimen comes from a study of blood T cell repertoires in COVID-19. In the study overall: Collection of acute and convalescent COVID-19 samples took place in the United States, Italy and Spain. In each case, the material was cDNA or gDNA derived from T cells, B-cell-depleted T cells, or PBMCs.

In the study's own analysis: Amplification from reference gene primers served as the basis for estimated nucleated cell counts. Produced via immunoSEQ multiplex PCR; TCRdb's table is partial and in-frame only. The DNA was the basis for D and trimming; V, J and clone size are from that table. The sample contains approximately 140,000 clones, 88% of which appear only once. The CDR3 runs to 14 residues. With 0 bases removed from V and 2 bases from J, the gap between germline ends came to 9 bases. Germline V lookup: CDR1 SGHRS, CDR2 YFSETQ. The chain uses TRBV5-1 and TRBJ2-7; D uncertain. The source material was peripheral blood. This receptor was identified in a man in his fifties or sixties with active or convalescent COVID-19. The CDR3 is CASSLASSPYEQYF. In DNA form, the CDR3 reads TGCGCCAGCAGCTTGGCATCGAGCCCCTACGAGCAGTACTTC. The full variable domain, in which reference TRBV5-1 and TRBJ2-7 provide the parts outside the CDR3, is KAGVTQTPRYLIKTRGQQVTLSCSPISGHRSVSWYQQTPGQGLQFLFEYFSETQRNKGNFPGRFSGRQFSNSRSEMNVSTLELGDSALYLCASSLASSPYEQYFGPGTRLTVT.